The 24 T cell receptor beta chains below were found in one sample sequenced in a study of T cell repertoires in cytomegalovirus infection. The antigens of these receptors remain unknown. TCRdb reprocessed the reads via MiXCR and lists one record per CDR3 protein. The sample records under 500,000 distinct CDR3 sequences, roughly 42% being singletons. Sequencing used cultured PBMCs, obtained from culture after CMV antigen stimulation. The receptors come from a human donor in good health (CMV status not recorded). Some clones in this sample may be carry-over from other donors' samples.

The chain has TRBV7-2 and TRBJ1-2, with D unclear. Germline assignment: CDR1 SGHTA and CDR2 FQGNSA. Trimming pared 0 bases from V and 4 bases from J, leaving 9 bases between. The CDR3 length is 14 residues. Here the CDR3 reads CASSLAPRFYGYTF. The CDR3, as DNA: TGTGCCAGCAGCTTAGCCCCTCGTTTCTATGGCTACACCTTC.

The chain couples TRBV2 to TRBJ2-5; the D call may be TRBD1 or TRBD2 (5 bases each). The CDR3 spans 13 residues. Per the germline V gene, CDR1 is SNHLY and CDR2 is FYNNEI. V lost 4 bases to trimming and J lost 5 bases, with 11 bases between them. CDR3 amino acids: CASSVDRGETQYF. The DNA of the CDR3 is TGTGCCAGCAGTGTTGACAGAGGGGAGACCCAGTACTTC.

The J gene is TRBJ2-3, the V gene TRBV10-2; D perhaps matches TRBD2 (5 bases). CDR3 length: 13 residues. Trimming shortened V by 8 bases and J by 0 bases, and 9 bases separated the two germline ends. The germline V gene encodes CDR1 WSHSY and CDR2 SAAADI. CDR3 protein: CASEGSSTDTQYF. CDR3 coding DNA: TGCGCCAGCGAGGGTTCTAGCACAGATACGCAGTATTTT.

V is TRBV6-6 and J is TRBJ2-1; D remains ambiguous. The germline CDR1 and CDR2 sequences are MNHNY and SVGAGI (reference sequence). Trimming shortened V by 7 bases and J by 6 bases, and 13 bases separated the two germline ends. The CDR3 spans 13 residues. The CDR3 sequence: CASTHGGGNEQFF. CDR3 DNA sequence: TGTGCCAGCACCCACGGCGGTGGCAATGAGCAGTTCTTC.

This chain uses TRBV6-5 with TRBJ2-1; D assignment may be TRBD1 or TRBD2 (5 bases each). Between the trimmed V and J ends, which lost 3 bases and 7 bases, there was a span of 13 bases. CDR1 MNHEY and CDR2 SVGAGI come from the germline V gene. The CDR3 has 14 amino acids. CDR3 in DNA: TGTGCCAGCAGTTATACACAGGACTTGAATGAGCAGTTCTTC. This encodes CASSYTQDLNEQFF.

V gene TRBV12-3 or TRBV12-4 combines with J gene TRBJ1-1; D unresolved. The CDR3 runs to 14 residues. V lost 3 bases, J lost 4 bases, and 12 bases lay in between. CDR3 in DNA: TGTGCCAGCAGTTTCAGAGGTCAGAGCACTGAAGCTTTCTTT. Its protein is CASSFRGQSTEAFF.

The chain links TRBV19 to TRBJ2-7; 7 bases line up with TRBD1. Per the germline V gene, CDR1 is LNHDA and CDR2 is SQIVND (reference sequence). Losses at the gene ends were 4 bases for V and 4 bases for J; bases not matched to a gene: 16. The CDR3 loop spans 17 amino acids. The CDR3 nucleotides read TGTGCCAGTAGTAAACACTCCTCGACAGGGAAGTTGTACGAGCAGTACTTC. This gives the protein CASSKHSSTGKLYEQYF.

The V gene is TRBV12-3 or TRBV12-4, the J gene TRBJ2-3; no clear D gene. V lost 6 bases and J lost 1, with 11 bases in between. CDR3 length: 14 amino acids. CDR3 nucleotides: TGTGCCAGCAGCGTAGCAACTCGCACAGATACGCAGTATTTT. It specifies CASSVATRTDTQYF.

The DNA for the CDR3 is TGTGCCAGCAGGGACAGGAGGGTTCAAGAGACCCAGTACTTC. This translates into CASRDRRVQETQYF. The rearrangement joins TRBV6-8 to TRBJ2-5; tentatively, D is TRBD1 (7 bases). Trimming took off 6 bases at V and 2 bases at J, with 13 bases between the two ends. Germline V gives CDR1 MNHGY, CDR2 SAAAGT. This CDR3 is built from 14 residues.

This clonotype was detected ten times or more. The genes are TRBV7-6 and TRBJ1-5; D gene uncertain. This CDR3 is 14 amino acids long. Trimming removed 3 bases at V and 6 bases at J, with 12 bases between. Germline V lookup: CDR1 SGHVS, CDR2 FNYEAQ. In DNA, the CDR3 is TGTGCCAGCAGCTTCGACCCGAGCGGTCAGCCCCAGCATTTT. Its translation is CASSFDPSGQPQHF.

The gene calls are TRBV19 and TRBJ2-6; D call uncertain. The V end lost 8 bases, the J end lost 2 bases, and 7 bases lay between the germline ends. The CDR3 loop spans 13 amino acids. The germline gives CDR1 LNHDA, CDR2 SQIVND (reference sequence). The DNA of the CDR3 is TGTGCCAGTGAAGATACTGGGGCCAACGTCCTGACTTTC. It codes for CASEDTGANVLTF.

In its sample, this clonotype was seen a few times. This sequence joins TRBV10-3 and TRBJ2-1; 11 bases are a match to TRBD2. CDR3 size: 19 residues. Germline V CDR1 and CDR2: ENHRY, SYGVKD. After removal of 5 bases from V and 0 bases from J, the junction contained 12 bases not matched to a gene. This chain's CDR3 is CAISTLAGGSSSSYNEQFF. The CDR3 nucleotides are TGTGCCATCAGTACCCTAGCGGGGGGCTCCTCGAGCTCCTACAATGAGCAGTTCTTC.

This clonotype was counted many times. The chain couples TRBV7-6 to TRBJ2-2; 9 positions match TRBD1. This CDR3 has 15 residues. The V gene's germline CDR1 is SGHVS and CDR2 FNYEAQ. With V trimmed by 5 bases and J by 3 bases, 4 bases remained unmatched. The CDR3 bases are TGTGCCAGCAGCCTGACAGGGGGGGACACCGGGGAGCTGTTTTTT. This sequence encodes CASSLTGGDTGELFF.

The J gene is TRBJ1-2, the V gene TRBV2, with unresolved D. The V end lost 1 base, the J end lost 8 bases, and 11 bases lay between the germline ends. The CDR3 is 13 amino acids. In germline, CDR1 is SNHLY, CDR2 FYNNEI. CDR3 DNA sequence: TGTGCCAGCAGTGAAGAGAGAACGAGCGGCTACACCTTC. Translation gives CASSEERTSGYTF.

This clonotype was detected only once. The V gene is TRBV7-4, the J gene TRBJ2-7, with 11 bases that match TRBD1. The CDR3 extends over 14 amino acids. Germline V CDR1 and CDR2: SGHVT, SQSDAQ. V dropped 5 bases and J dropped 8; count of bases not matched to a gene: 8. CDR3 protein: CASSLTGQGAKQYF. The CDR3 nucleotides read TGTGCCAGCAGCCTGACCGGACAGGGGGCAAAGCAGTACTTC.

The chain employs TRBV10-3 and TRBJ2-1; TRBD2 matches 8 bases. Trimming cost V 7 bases and J 4 bases; bases outside gene matches: 3. The germline V gene encodes CDR1 ENHRY and CDR2 SYGVKD. The CDR3 loop spans 13 amino acids. This CDR3 reads CAITSGLYNEQFF. The DNA for the CDR3 is TGTGCCATCACTAGCGGGCTATACAATGAGCAGTTCTTC.

The CDR3 coding sequence is TGTGCCAGCAGCCAAGCGGGATCGAACACCGGGGAGCTGTTTTTT. Residues: CASSQAGSNTGELFF. V gene TRBV4-2 combines with J gene TRBJ2-2; maybe TRBD2 (5 bases). Germline values: CDR1 LGHNA, CDR2 YNFKEQ. The CDR3 totals 15 residues. Trimming left V 1 base short and J 0 bases short, with 6 bases between.

This clonotype was counted only a few times. CDR3 nucleotides: TGTGCCAGCAGCCCTATTGGAGAGACCCAGTACTTC. It specifies CASSPIGETQYF. The chain recombines TRBV12-3 or TRBV12-4 with TRBJ2-5; D not resolved. Trimming shortened V by 6 bases and J by 4 bases, and 9 bases separated the two germline ends. The CDR3 loop spans 12 amino acids.

This clonotype was observed a few times. The rearrangement uses TRBV6-1 and TRBJ1-5, with D maybe TRBD1 (6 bases). Germline lookup yields CDR1 MNHNS and CDR2 SASEGT. The CDR3 sequence is 19 residues long. Deletions cut 4 bases from V and 0 bases from J, with 22 bases between. The CDR3 loop is CASSANRDTVPNSNQPQHF. The CDR3 DNA is TGTGCCAGCAGTGCAAACCGGGACACGGTTCCTAATAGCAATCAGCCCCAGCATTTT.

V gene TRBV12-3 or TRBV12-4 combines with J gene TRBJ2-1; D unclear. The germline V and J ends were trimmed by 2 bases and 10 bases, with 9 bases remaining between them. The CDR3 sequence is 12 residues long. The CDR3 DNA sequence: TGTGCCAGCAGTTTAACCCCCCGGGAGCAGTTCTTC. Amino acid sequence: CASSLTPREQFF.

The rearrangement links TRBV20-1 to TRBJ2-7, with 8 bases fitting TRBD1. Germline trimming cut 2 bases from V and 6 bases from J; bases unmatched to any gene: 6. From germline, CDR1 is DFQATT and CDR2 SNEGSKA (reference sequence). The CDR3 runs 13 residues. The CDR3 coding sequence is TGCAGTGCTAGAAACCCAGGGGGCGGCGAGCAGTACTTC. Translating gives CSARNPGGGEQYF.

This clonotype appeared a few times. The V gene is TRBV30, the J gene TRBJ1-3; 8 nucleotides agree with TRBD1. This CDR3 is 14 amino acids long. Looked up from germline, CDR1 is GTSNPN and CDR2 is SVGIG (reference sequence). The V segment lost 5 bases and the J segment 2 bases; nucleotides outside the gene matches: 5. CDR3 region: CAWEQTGAGNTIYF. CDR3 nucleotide sequence: TGTGCCTGGGAACAGACAGGGGCTGGAAACACCATATATTTT. Based on the CDR3 plus reference TRBV30 and TRBJ1-3, the full variable domain is SQTIHQWPATLVQPVGSPLSLECTVEGTSNPNLYWYRQAAGRGLQLLFYSVGIGQISSEVPQNLSASRPQDRQFILSSKKLLLSDSGFYLCAWEQTGAGNTIYFGEGSWLTVV.

To note about this clonotype: This may arise from a read error, as a much more abundant clone is one base away. V usage is TRBV7-4 and J usage is TRBJ2-2; 7 bases fit TRBD2. The CDR3 extends over 14 amino acids. The V gene's germline CDR1 is SGHVT and CDR2 SQSDAQ. This chain's CDR3 is CASKARENNGELFF. The CDR3 nucleotides are TGTGCCAGCAAGGCGCGGGAGAACAACGGGGAGCTGTTTTTT.

The V call is TRBV7-2, the J call TRBJ1-1; 7 bases map to TRBD1. After removal of 4 bases from V and 3 bases from J, the junction contained 5 bases not matched to a gene. This CDR3 is 14 amino acids long. Germline V gene sequence: CDR1 SGHTA, CDR2 FQGNSA. The CDR3 region is CASSSTGLYTEAFF. The DNA for the CDR3 is TGTGCCAGCAGCTCGACAGGGCTGTACACTGAAGCTTTCTTT.